Listed below are T cell receptor beta chains from one sample, sequenced in a study of graft-versus-host responses after intestinal transplantation. Libraries were prepared by immunoSEQ multiplex PCR; TCRdb keeps only in-frame clonotypes and omits some of them. The profile shows 85,000 to 130,000 clones, 87% of them singletons. These receptors' targets are unknown. The sample was unstimulated CD4+ T cells sorted from spleen or lymph node cells, taken before intestinal transplant. The receptors were sampled from a human donor who received an intestinal transplant. Both conserved end residues are part of each CDR3. Fields, in order: J gene, V gene, clone size, D gene, CDR3 DNA, CDR3 protein. D genes are given only for firm matches. Expanded clones are given a class, and other clones once, few, many or no size at all.

j_call: TRBJ2-7; v_call: TRBV7-6; clone_size: .; d_call: .; cdr3_nt: TGTGCCAGCAGCTTAGCGCAGGGCCCCTACGAGCAGTACTTC; cdr3_aa: CASSLAQGPYEQYF
j_call: TRBJ2-7; v_call: TRBV21-1; clone_size: .; d_call: .; cdr3_nt: TGTGCCAGCAGTCAATCAACTAGCGGGATCTCCTACGAGCAGTACTTC; cdr3_aa: CASSQSTSGISYEQYF
j_call: TRBJ2-7; v_call: TRBV6-5; clone_size: .; d_call: TRBD1; cdr3_nt: TGCGCCTCCGGGACAGGGTCCTACGAGCAGTACTTC; cdr3_aa: CASGTGSYEQYF
j_call: TRBJ1-2; v_call: TRBV12-5; clone_size: .; d_call: .; cdr3_nt: TGTGCTAGTGGCCCCGGCGGGACTGACTATGGCTACACCTTC; cdr3_aa: CASGPGGTDYGYTF
j_call: TRBJ2-5; v_call: TRBV5-1; clone_size: .; d_call: .; cdr3_nt: TGCGCCAGCAGCGAGGTACAGATCCAAGAGACCCAGTACTTC; cdr3_aa: CASSEVQIQETQYF
j_call: TRBJ2-3; v_call: TRBV10-3; clone_size: .; d_call: TRBD1; cdr3_nt: TGTGCCATCAAACCCTCGGACAGGGGCACAGATACGCAGTATTTT; cdr3_aa: CAIKPSDRGTDTQYF
j_call: TRBJ2-5; v_call: TRBV29-1; clone_size: few; d_call: .; cdr3_nt: TGCAGCGTTGCAGTCGGACAGCGCCAAGAGACCCAGTACTTC; cdr3_aa: CSVAVGQRQETQYF
j_call: TRBJ1-2; v_call: TRBV19; clone_size: once; d_call: TRBD1; cdr3_nt: TGTGCCAGTAGCTCACGGGACAGGGCGACTTGGGACTATGGCTACACCTTC; cdr3_aa: CASSSRDRATWDYGYTF
j_call: TRBJ2-3; v_call: TRBV5-1; clone_size: once; d_call: .; cdr3_nt: TGCGCCAGCAGCCCCCGGACTACTAGCACAGATACGCAGTATTTT; cdr3_aa: CASSPRTTSTDTQYF
j_call: TRBJ2-3; v_call: TRBV30; clone_size: .; d_call: TRBD2; cdr3_nt: TGTGCCTGGAGTGCAGGGACTAGTGCAGATACGCAGTATTTT; cdr3_aa: CAWSAGTSADTQYF
j_call: TRBJ2-5; v_call: TRBV11-1; clone_size: .; d_call: .; cdr3_nt: TGTGCCAGCAGCCCACTAGACCTACAAGAGACCCAGTACTTC; cdr3_aa: CASSPLDLQETQYF
j_call: TRBJ2-5; v_call: TRBV2; clone_size: .; d_call: .; cdr3_nt: TGTGCCAGCGGTTCCAGGGTGGGAGAGACCCAGTACTTC; cdr3_aa: CASGSRVGETQYF
j_call: TRBJ1-3; v_call: TRBV18; clone_size: .; d_call: TRBD1; cdr3_nt: TGTGCCAGCTCATCCAGCGACAGGGACTCTGGAAACACCATATATTTT; cdr3_aa: CASSSSDRDSGNTIYF
j_call: TRBJ2-1; v_call: TRBV11-2; clone_size: .; d_call: .; cdr3_nt: TGTGCCAGCAGCTTTGGGCTAGCCTACAATGAGCAGTTCTTC; cdr3_aa: CASSFGLAYNEQFF
j_call: TRBJ2-7; v_call: TRBV7-9; clone_size: .; d_call: TRBD2; cdr3_nt: TGTGCCAGCAGCTTAGGGGGACTAGCGAACGAGCAGTACTTC; cdr3_aa: CASSLGGLANEQYF
j_call: TRBJ2-1; v_call: TRBV7-6; clone_size: .; d_call: .; cdr3_nt: TGTGCCAGCAGCTTAACGTCCCCCTCCTACAATGAGCAGTTCTTC; cdr3_aa: CASSLTSPSYNEQFF
j_call: TRBJ2-7; v_call: TRBV5-1; clone_size: .; d_call: TRBD2; cdr3_nt: TGCGCCAGCAGCTTTAGCGGGTCCTACGAGCAGTACTTC; cdr3_aa: CASSFSGSYEQYF
j_call: TRBJ1-2; v_call: TRBV10-3; clone_size: .; d_call: TRBD1; cdr3_nt: TGTGCCAGCAAACCGGGACAGCAATCTAACTATGGCTACACCTTC; cdr3_aa: CASKPGQQSNYGYTF
j_call: TRBJ2-3; v_call: TRBV9; clone_size: .; d_call: .; cdr3_nt: TGTGCCAGCAGCGTAGGGACAGATACGCAGTATTTT; cdr3_aa: CASSVGTDTQYF
j_call: TRBJ2-7; v_call: TRBV10-3; clone_size: .; d_call: .; cdr3_nt: TGTGCCATTTCGGGCTACTCCTACGAGCAGTACTTC; cdr3_aa: CAISGYSYEQYF
j_call: TRBJ2-2; v_call: TRBV5-6; clone_size: .; d_call: .; cdr3_nt: TGTGCCAGCAGCTTGTTTGGTGGAGAAAAAAACACCGGGGAGCTGTTTTTT; cdr3_aa: CASSLFGGEKNTGELFF
j_call: TRBJ2-5; v_call: TRBV7-2; clone_size: .; d_call: TRBD2; cdr3_nt: TGTGCCAGCAGCTTGGGTAGCGGGAGAGAGACCCAGTACTTC; cdr3_aa: CASSLGSGRETQYF
j_call: TRBJ2-7; v_call: TRBV25-1; clone_size: .; d_call: .; cdr3_nt: TGTGCCAGCAGTCATGGCGGGGCGGAGGACTACGAGCAGTACTTC; cdr3_aa: CASSHGGAEDYEQYF
j_call: TRBJ2-1; v_call: TRBV9; clone_size: .; d_call: TRBD1; cdr3_nt: TGTGCCAGCAGCGGCAGTATCCGGGACAGCTCCTACAATGAGCAGTTCTTC; cdr3_aa: CASSGSIRDSSYNEQFF
j_call: TRBJ1-2; v_call: TRBV2; clone_size: .; d_call: .; cdr3_nt: TGTGCCAGCAGTGTTGGCAGAGACGACTATGGCTACACCTTC; cdr3_aa: CASSVGRDDYGYTF
j_call: TRBJ2-7; v_call: TRBV10-2; clone_size: .; d_call: TRBD2; cdr3_nt: TGCGCCAGCAGTGATTTGCGGGAGAGTAATTACGAGCAGTACTTC; cdr3_aa: CASSDLRESNYEQYF
j_call: TRBJ1-2; v_call: TRBV5-1; clone_size: .; d_call: .; cdr3_nt: TGCGCCAGCAGCTTGGGGCAGGCCCAAGCCCCTCGAGGCTACACCTTC; cdr3_aa: CASSLGQAQAPRGYTF
j_call: TRBJ2-1; v_call: TRBV29-1; clone_size: .; d_call: .; cdr3_nt: TGCAGCGTTTCCAATGAGCAGTTCTTC; cdr3_aa: CSVSNEQFF
j_call: TRBJ2-7; v_call: TRBV15; clone_size: .; d_call: TRBD2; cdr3_nt: TGTGCCACCAGCAGAGCCACGGGGGGGTACGAGCAGTACTTC; cdr3_aa: CATSRATGGYEQYF
j_call: TRBJ2-7; v_call: TRBV5-1; clone_size: once; d_call: TRBD1; cdr3_nt: TGCGCCAGCAGCTCCGGACAGGGCTACGAGCAGTACTTC; cdr3_aa: CASSSGQGYEQYF
j_call: TRBJ1-6; v_call: TRBV7-2; clone_size: .; d_call: .; cdr3_nt: TGTGCCAGCAGCTTAGCGGCACGTTATAATTCACCCCTCCACTTT; cdr3_aa: CASSLAARYNSPLHF
j_call: TRBJ2-5; v_call: TRBV6-5; clone_size: .; d_call: TRBD1; cdr3_nt: TGTGCCAGCACCCCGACAGGGGGCGCTGAGACCCAGTACTTC; cdr3_aa: CASTPTGGAETQYF
j_call: TRBJ2-4; v_call: TRBV28; clone_size: .; d_call: .; cdr3_nt: TGTGCCAGCAGTTTCCTACAGGGAGGTTACAAAAACATTCAGTACTTC; cdr3_aa: CASSFLQGGYKNIQYF
j_call: TRBJ1-4; v_call: TRBV28; clone_size: .; d_call: .; cdr3_nt: TGTGCCAGCACCGAGGCCGGCAATAATGAAAAACTGTTTTTT; cdr3_aa: CASTEAGNNEKLFF
j_call: TRBJ1-1; v_call: TRBV4-1; clone_size: once; d_call: .; cdr3_nt: TGCGCCAGCAGCCAAGTGGGGGGGGGACGGAACACTGAAGCTTTCTTT; cdr3_aa: CASSQVGGGRNTEAFF
j_call: TRBJ2-7; v_call: TRBV11-2; clone_size: .; d_call: .; cdr3_nt: TGTGCCAGCAGCTTAGGGGGGTCCCACGGCGAGCAGTACTTC; cdr3_aa: CASSLGGSHGEQYF
j_call: TRBJ2-1; v_call: TRBV2; clone_size: .; d_call: .; cdr3_nt: TGTGCCAGCGGGAGCTCCTACAATGAGCAGTTCTTC; cdr3_aa: CASGSSYNEQFF
j_call: TRBJ1-5; v_call: TRBV9; clone_size: .; d_call: TRBD1; cdr3_nt: TGTGCCAGCAGCGCAGCACAGGGGAATCAGCCCCAGCATTTT; cdr3_aa: CASSAAQGNQPQHF
j_call: TRBJ1-2; v_call: TRBV6-6; clone_size: once; d_call: .; cdr3_nt: TGTGCCAGCAGTTGGAGCCAACCCCTCGGGGGCTACACCTTC; cdr3_aa: CASSWSQPLGGYTF
j_call: TRBJ2-5; v_call: TRBV12-5; clone_size: .; d_call: .; cdr3_nt: TGTGCTAGTGGTTTGGTATCCCCAACCGGGCGGAAAAAAGAGACCCAGTACTTC; cdr3_aa: CASGLVSPTGRKKETQYF
j_call: TRBJ2-7; v_call: TRBV5-6; clone_size: .; d_call: TRBD1; cdr3_nt: TGTGCCAGCAGCCCCTTTCCCGGGACAGGGAAGATCCACGAGCAGTACTTC; cdr3_aa: CASSPFPGTGKIHEQYF
j_call: TRBJ1-1; v_call: TRBV11-2; clone_size: .; d_call: .; cdr3_nt: TGTGCCAGCAGCTTAATCGGCCGGACCACTGAAGCTTTCTTT; cdr3_aa: CASSLIGRTTEAFF
j_call: TRBJ2-1; v_call: TRBV2; clone_size: few; d_call: TRBD2; cdr3_nt: TGTGCCAGCAGTGAAGGGGCGGGGGGGCCTGAGCAGTTCTTC; cdr3_aa: CASSEGAGGPEQFF
j_call: TRBJ1-6; v_call: TRBV4-1; clone_size: .; d_call: .; cdr3_nt: TGCGCCAGCAGCCAAGTAGTTCAGGGGACCCGCTATAATTCACCCCTCCACTTT; cdr3_aa: CASSQVVQGTRYNSPLHF
j_call: TRBJ2-7; v_call: TRBV19; clone_size: few; d_call: TRBD1; cdr3_nt: TGTGCCAGTAGTATAGCGACAGGGGAGTCCTACGAGCAGTACTTC; cdr3_aa: CASSIATGESYEQYF
j_call: TRBJ2-7; v_call: TRBV7-6; clone_size: few; d_call: TRBD2; cdr3_nt: TGTGCCAGCAGCGCGAGCGGGGGACCCTACGAGCAGTACTTC; cdr3_aa: CASSASGGPYEQYF
j_call: TRBJ2-1; v_call: TRBV25-1; clone_size: .; d_call: TRBD2; cdr3_nt: TGTGCCAGCAGTGCGGGACTAGCGTACTTCTTC; cdr3_aa: CASSAGLAYFF